The clone carrying this TCR beta chain was detected only a few times. The entry originates in a study of blood T cell repertoires in COVID-19. The CDR3 runs to 13 residues. V shed 5 bases, J shed 3 bases, and the junction held 4 bases outside the gene matches. CDR1 is SGHNT, CDR2 YYREEE, per germline (reference sequence). The data were produced by immunoSEQ multiplex PCR, yet TCRdb's version contains in-frame clones alone and is incomplete. This table holds about 310,000 clones, nearly 90% found once. The sequence was collected from a young woman with acute COVID-19. The specimen was PBMCs or T cells enriched from blood (not recorded which). The J gene is TRBJ1-2, the V gene TRBV5-4; 7 nucleotides match TRBD1. The CDR3 DNA sequence: TGTGCCAGCAGTGGGACAGATTACTATGGCTACACCTTC. It encodes CASSGTDYYGYTF. The entire variable domain, with the rest obtained from reference TRBV5-4 and TRBJ1-2, is as follows: ETGVTQSPTHLIKTRGQQVTLRCSSQSGHNTVSWYQQALGQGPQFIFQYYREEENGRGNFPPRFSGLQFPNYSSELNVNALELDDSALYLCASSGTDYYGYTFGSGTRLTVV.